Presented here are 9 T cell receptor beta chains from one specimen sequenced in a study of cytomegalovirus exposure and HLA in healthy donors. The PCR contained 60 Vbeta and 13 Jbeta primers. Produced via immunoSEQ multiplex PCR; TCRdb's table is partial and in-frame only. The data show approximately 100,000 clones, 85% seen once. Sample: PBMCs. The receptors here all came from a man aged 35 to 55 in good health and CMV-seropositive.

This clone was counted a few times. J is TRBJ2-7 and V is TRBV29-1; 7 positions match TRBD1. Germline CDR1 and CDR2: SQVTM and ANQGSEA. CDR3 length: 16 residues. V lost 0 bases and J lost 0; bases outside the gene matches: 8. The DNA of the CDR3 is TGCAGCGTTGAAGATAAGGCAGGGGGTGTCTCCTACGAGCAGTACTTC. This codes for CSVEDKAGGVSYEQYF.

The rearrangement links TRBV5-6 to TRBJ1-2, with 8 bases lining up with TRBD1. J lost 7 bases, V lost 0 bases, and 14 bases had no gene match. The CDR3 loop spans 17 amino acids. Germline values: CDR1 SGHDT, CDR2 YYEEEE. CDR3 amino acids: CASSLVGTGTGEGGYTF. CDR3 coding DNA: TGTGCCAGCAGCTTGGTAGGGACAGGAACGGGTGAGGGTGGCTACACCTTC.

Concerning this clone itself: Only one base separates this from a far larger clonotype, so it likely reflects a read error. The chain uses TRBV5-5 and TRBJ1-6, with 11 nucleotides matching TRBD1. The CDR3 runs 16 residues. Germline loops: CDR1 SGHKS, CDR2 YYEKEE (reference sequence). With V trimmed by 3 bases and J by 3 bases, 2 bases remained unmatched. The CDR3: CASSSGTGGYNSPLHF. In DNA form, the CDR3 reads TGTGCCAGCAGCTCCGGGACAGGGGGCTATAATTCACCCCTCCACTTT. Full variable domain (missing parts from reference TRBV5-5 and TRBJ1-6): DAGVTQSPTHLIKTRGQQVTLRCSPISGHKSVSWYQQVLGQGPQFIFQYYEKEERGRGNFPDRFSARQFPNYSSELNVNALLLGDSALYLCASSSGTGGYNSPLHFGNGTRLTVT.

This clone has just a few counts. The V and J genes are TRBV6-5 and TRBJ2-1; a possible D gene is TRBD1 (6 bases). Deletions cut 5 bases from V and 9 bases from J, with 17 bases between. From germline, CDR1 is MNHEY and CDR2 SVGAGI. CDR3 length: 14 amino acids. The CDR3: CASSAPQGRGEQFF. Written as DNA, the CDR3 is TGTGCCAGCAGTGCCCCACAGGGCCGGGGTGAGCAGTTCTTC.

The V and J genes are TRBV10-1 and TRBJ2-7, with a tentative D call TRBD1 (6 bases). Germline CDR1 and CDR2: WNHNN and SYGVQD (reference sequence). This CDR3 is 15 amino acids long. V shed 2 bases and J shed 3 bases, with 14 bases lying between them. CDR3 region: CASSEQQGSLYEQYF. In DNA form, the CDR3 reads TGCGCCAGCAGTGAGCAACAGGGCTCCCTCTACGAGCAGTACTTC.

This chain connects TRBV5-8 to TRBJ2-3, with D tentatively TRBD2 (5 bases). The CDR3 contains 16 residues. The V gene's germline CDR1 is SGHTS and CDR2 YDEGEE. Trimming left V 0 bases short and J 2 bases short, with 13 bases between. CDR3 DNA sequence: TGTGCCAGCAGCTTGGTAGTAGCGCCACCCACAGATACGCAGTATTTT. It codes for CASSLVVAPPTDTQYF.

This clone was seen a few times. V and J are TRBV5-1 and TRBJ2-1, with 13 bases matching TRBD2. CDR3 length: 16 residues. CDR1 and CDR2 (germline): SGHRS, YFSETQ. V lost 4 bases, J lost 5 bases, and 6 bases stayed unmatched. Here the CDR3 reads CASSGTSGMRDNEQFF. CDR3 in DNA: TGCGCCAGCAGCGGGACTAGCGGGATGAGGGACAATGAGCAGTTCTTC.

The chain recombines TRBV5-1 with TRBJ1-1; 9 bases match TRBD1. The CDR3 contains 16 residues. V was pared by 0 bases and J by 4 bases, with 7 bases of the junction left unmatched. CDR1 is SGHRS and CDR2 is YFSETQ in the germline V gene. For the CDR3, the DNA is TGCGCCAGCAGCTTGGCAGGACAGGGGCGGAGCACTGAAGCTTTCTTT. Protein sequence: CASSLAGQGRSTEAFF.

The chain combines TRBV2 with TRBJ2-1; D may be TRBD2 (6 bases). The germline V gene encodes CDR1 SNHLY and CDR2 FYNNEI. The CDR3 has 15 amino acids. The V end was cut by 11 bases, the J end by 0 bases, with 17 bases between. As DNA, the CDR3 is TGTGCCGGGGCCGCCGGGGGAGGCTCCTACAATGAGCAGTTCTTC. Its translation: CAGAAGGGSYNEQFF.